The 18 T cell receptor beta chains given below trace back to one sample, sequenced in a study of CD8 T cells in Susac syndrome. A quantity of about 0.5 to 1 ug RNA underwent reverse transcription using random hexamers. TCRdb passed the immunoSEQ multiplex PCR reads through MiXCR, listing each CDR3 protein once. The sample yields under 200,000 distinct CDR3 sequences, approximately 94% seen once. Input material: CD4+ T cells from PBMCs. These receptors were obtained from a human donor with Susac syndrome.

The V gene is TRBV24-1, the J gene TRBJ1-2; TRBD1 aligns across 10 bases. The CDR3 runs to 13 residues. Germline V gene sequence: CDR1 KGHDR, CDR2 SFDVKD. With 7 bases clipped from V and 5 bases from J, the junction kept 3 bases outside the gene matches. CDR3 region: CATSPGQGYGYTF. The DNA of the CDR3 is TGTGCCACCAGCCCGGGACAGGGGTATGGCTACACCTTC.

The chain links TRBV30 to TRBJ1-2, with D uncertain. CDR1 and CDR2 (germline): GTSNPN, SVGIG (reference sequence). V was cut by 2 bases and J by 8 bases, with 12 bases left in between. The CDR3 totals 12 residues. The CDR3 reads CAWSLATGGYTF. The CDR3 coding sequence is TGTGCCTGGAGTCTGGCGACTGGGGGCTACACCTTC.

The genes are TRBV30 and TRBJ1-5, with D possibly TRBD1 on 6 matching bases. The CDR3 is 13 amino acids. The germline V and J ends were trimmed by 7 bases and 7 bases, with 17 bases remaining between them. Germline values: CDR1 GTSNPN, CDR2 SVGIG (reference sequence). The CDR3 is CASEGGKGQPQHF. DNA of the CDR3: TGTGCCTCGGAAGGGGGAAAAGGCCAGCCCCAGCATTTT.

This chain connects TRBV4-1 to TRBJ1-6; the match to TRBD1 covers 10 bases. CDR3 size: 16 residues. Germline CDR1 and CDR2: MGHRA and YSYEKL. J gave up 10 bases and V 0 bases, and 6 bases lay outside the gene matches. The CDR3: CASSQEGTGVWSPLHF. The CDR3 bases are TGCGCCAGCAGCCAAGAGGGGACAGGGGTTTGGTCACCCCTCCACTTT.

The rearrangement uses TRBV25-1 and TRBJ1-2; 7 bases line up with TRBD1. Per the germline V gene, CDR1 is MGHDK and CDR2 is SYGVNS. CDR3 length: 15 residues. Trimming took 2 bases from V and 5 from J; bases not matched to a gene: 8. The CDR3 loop is CASSEPTGDRYGYTF. The CDR3 DNA is TGTGCCAGCAGTGAACCAACAGGGGATCGGTATGGCTACACCTTC.

The J gene is TRBJ1-1, the V gene TRBV12-3 or TRBV12-4; D unclear. V lost 6 bases to trimming and J lost 11 bases, with 16 bases between them. This CDR3 has 12 residues. The CDR3 DNA follows: TGTGCCAGCAGCCTGTTGGTGGCGTGGGCTTTCTTT. Translating it yields CASSLLVAWAFF.

The chain uses TRBV7-9 and TRBJ2-1; D is undetermined. Trimming removed 5 bases at V and 1 base at J, with 12 bases between. This CDR3 has 15 residues. Germline V lookup: CDR1 SEHNR, CDR2 FQNEAQ (reference sequence). CDR3 coding DNA: TGTGCCAGCAGCCCTCTCAGAGCTTCCTACAATGAGCAGTTCTTC. Translation: CASSPLRASYNEQFF.

V is TRBV10-3 and J is TRBJ1-6; 7 nucleotides line up with TRBD1. This CDR3 region has 14 residues. V shed 3 bases and J 7 bases; nucleotides not matched to a gene: 3. Germline V gives CDR1 ENHRY, CDR2 SYGVKD. The CDR3 coding sequence is TGTGCCATCAGTGATCGACAGGGAAATTCACCCCTCCACTTT. Its protein is CAISDRQGNSPLHF.

The chain links TRBV5-1 to TRBJ1-1; the D gene is possibly TRBD1 (5 bases). Germline CDR1 SGHRS, CDR2 YFSETQ. The CDR3 contains 14 residues. Trimming left V 7 bases short and J 1 base short, with 14 bases between. CDR3 sequence reads: CASGAGLKNTEAFF. The CDR3 region has the DNA TGCGCCAGCGGGGCAGGGCTGAAGAACACTGAAGCTTTCTTT.

V usage is TRBV30 and J usage is TRBJ2-1; D uncertain. This CDR3 has 14 amino acids. V lost 0 bases and J 0 bases, leaving 6 bases between the germline ends. Looked up from germline, CDR1 is GTSNPN and CDR2 is SVGIG (reference sequence). CDR3 sequence: CAWSVRFSYNEQFF. As DNA, the CDR3 is TGTGCCTGGAGTGTACGATTCTCCTACAATGAGCAGTTCTTC.

The chain has TRBV5-6 and TRBJ2-5; possibly TRBD2 for D (7 bases). Per the germline V gene, CDR1 is SGHDT and CDR2 is YYEEEE. This CDR3 comprises 18 residues. V dropped 4 bases and J dropped 0 bases, with 22 bases sitting between them. The CDR3 is CASSRKLAGRGDQETQYF. For the CDR3, the DNA is TGTGCCAGCAGCCGCAAACTTGCGGGGAGGGGGGACCAAGAGACCCAGTACTTC.

This chain uses TRBV6-2 or TRBV6-3 with TRBJ2-3; no reliable D call. V lost 5 bases and J 0 bases, leaving 6 bases between the germline ends. Germline values: CDR1 MNHEY, CDR2 SVGEGT. CDR3 length: 13 amino acids. CDR3: CASSIASTDTQYF. The CDR3 DNA reads TGTGCCAGCAGTATAGCAAGCACAGATACGCAGTATTTT.

The chain has TRBV30 and TRBJ2-7; D remains ambiguous. The germline gives CDR1 GTSNPN, CDR2 SVGIG (reference sequence). CDR3 length equals 14 residues. V dropped 0 bases and J dropped 0 bases, with 9 bases sitting between them. The CDR3 reads CAWSVGPSSYEQYF. CDR3 coding DNA: TGTGCCTGGAGTGTTGGCCCGTCCTCCTACGAGCAGTACTTC.

This chain uses TRBV12-3 or TRBV12-4 with TRBJ1-2; the match to TRBD1 covers 7 bases. This CDR3 spans 14 amino acids. The V segment lost 6 bases and the J segment 4 bases; nucleotides outside the gene matches: 8. The CDR3 DNA reads TGTGCCAGCAGCTATCAAGGGGGCTCCTATGGCTACACCTTC. Its protein product is CASSYQGGSYGYTF.

The chain employs TRBV6-1 and TRBJ1-6; tentative D call: TRBD1 (5 bases). The CDR3 has 16 amino acids. The V gene's germline CDR1 is MNHNS and CDR2 SASEGT. V was shortened by 7 bases and J by 1 base, with 14 bases between the two germline ends. CDR3 amino acids: CASTELRGSYNSPLHF. The CDR3 DNA is TGTGCCAGCACCGAACTGAGGGGATCCTATAATTCACCCCTCCACTTT.

This clonotype was detected once. The CDR3 loop is CSVAQNSYEQYF. CDR3 nucleotides: TGCAGCGTTGCACAGAATAGTTACGAGCAGTACTTC. The chain links TRBV29-1 to TRBJ2-7; the D is unclear. CDR3 length: 12 residues. Germline V gene sequence: CDR1 SQVTM, CDR2 ANQGSEA. V dropped 4 bases and J dropped 4 bases, with 11 bases sitting between them.

In this sample, this clonotype turned up once. The chain recombines TRBV5-1 with TRBJ1-2; D unresolved. Germline V gives CDR1 SGHRS, CDR2 YFSETQ. Between the trimmed V and J ends, which lost 4 bases and 10 bases, there was a span of 14 bases. The CDR3 spans 12 residues. CDR3 bases: TGCGCCAGCAGCGAGAAAGAGGCCCCCTACACCTTC. Translated, it gives CASSEKEAPYTF.

The CDR3 protein is CASSQVYGLSYEQYF. The CDR3 DNA reads TGTGCCAGCAGCCAAGTTTACGGGCTCTCCTACGAGCAGTACTTC. V and J are TRBV3-1 and TRBJ2-7; D gene ambiguous. Trimming took off 1 base at V and 0 bases at J, with 10 bases between the two ends. The CDR3 is 15 residues long. Germline CDR1 LGHDT, CDR2 YNNKEL (reference sequence).